This is a list of T cell receptor beta chains from one sample in a study of cytomegalovirus exposure and HLA in healthy donors. Clones were sequenced by immunoSEQ multiplex PCR, and TCRdb holds only the in-frame ones, with some missing. The sample records 97,000 or so clones, around 88% being singletons. Sequenced input: PBMCs. The source is a woman in her 30s in good health and CMV-seronegative. The CDR3 runs from the conserved cysteine through the conserved F or W. The order of the fields is clone size, J gene, V gene, CDR3 protein. Only some rows state a clone size, as once, few, many or a class for expanded clones.

- | TRBJ2-3 | TRBV6-1 | CASSEYGQGPIIDTQYF
few | TRBJ1-1 | TRBV6-5 | CASSPGQGGEAFF
once | TRBJ1-1 | TRBV25-1 | CASSELTVPNTEAFF
few | TRBJ1-1 | TRBV6-1 | CASPLSLGTGEAFF
once | TRBJ2-7 | TRBV19 | CATQGDRGYEQYF
- | TRBJ2-1 | TRBV7-2 | CASSYDSGRDNEQFF
- | TRBJ1-2 | TRBV27 | CASSRSRDYGYTF
- | TRBJ1-1 | TRBV9 | CASSGGTGAKSTEAFF
- | TRBJ2-1 | TRBV6-4 | CASSLGTSGSSYNEQFF
- | TRBJ2-2 | TRBV5-1 | CASSLELNTGELFF
- | TRBJ2-1 | TRBV18 | CASSPKQGPRENEQFF
- | TRBJ2-3 | TRBV2 | CASSVPRGTESTQYF
- | TRBJ1-1 | TRBV7-3 | CASSLWDRGDTEAFF
- | TRBJ2-7 | TRBV2 | CASSEDNLGYEQYF
- | TRBJ2-7 | TRBV4-2 | CASSQDGGMGEQYF
once | TRBJ2-5 | TRBV7-8 | CASRSGWQETQYF
- | TRBJ1-1 | TRBV2 | CASSIGDRRDTEAFF
- | TRBJ1-1 | TRBV19 | CASSIDSSWEGTEAFF
- | TRBJ1-3 | TRBV2 | CARRQSSSGNTIYF
- | TRBJ2-7 | TRBV7-3 | CASSLTGLAGYEQYF
few | TRBJ2-1 | TRBV10-3 | CAIRDFRAASSYNEQFF
- | TRBJ2-5 | TRBV2 | CASSDLGSGIGSETQYF
- | TRBJ1-3 | TRBV14 | CASSKIQGTYGNTIYF
- | TRBJ1-2 | TRBV9 | CASSVAVAEAGYTF
- | TRBJ1-4 | TRBV7-9 | CASSHQGPGRATNEKLFF
- | TRBJ1-4 | TRBV27 | CATGSGTGREKLFF
- | TRBJ2-2 | TRBV2 | CASSGQNTGELFF
- | TRBJ1-6 | TRBV5-1 | CASSSTGQGESPLHF
- | TRBJ1-5 | TRBV18 | CASSHRDNQPQHF
- | TRBJ2-5 | TRBV10-3 | CAISESRQGAQTQYF
- | TRBJ2-2 | TRBV10-3 | CAISESSGGSGRVGTGELFF
- | TRBJ1-2 | TRBV29-1 | CSVVSPSNYGYTF
few | TRBJ1-1 | TRBV29-1 | CSGSETQMNTEAFF
- | TRBJ1-5 | TRBV4-2 | CASSPIRGGNQPQHF
- | TRBJ2-1 | TRBV7-2 | CASSLVSSGRVEQFF
- | TRBJ2-5 | TRBV11-2 | CASSLGASHQETQYF
few | TRBJ2-5 | TRBV10-3 | CAISAGVTGETQYF
- | TRBJ2-5 | TRBV6-5 | CASSYFGGGKETQYF
once | TRBJ2-3 | TRBV4-3 | CASSQTPGQGSTDTQYF
- | TRBJ1-1 | TRBV2 | CASKAGKNTEAFF
- | TRBJ2-3 | TRBV4-1 | CASSQDGGGTSTDTQYF
- | TRBJ2-1 | TRBV4-2 | CASSQTGLAGTGGEQFF
- | TRBJ2-6 | TRBV27 | CASIRGWGLGANVLTF
- | TRBJ2-3 | TRBV6-5 | CASISQGDTQYF
few | TRBJ1-2 | TRBV7-9 | CASSPTQGAHGYTF
- | TRBJ1-2 | TRBV7-8 | CASGRSNYGYTF
few | TRBJ1-4 | TRBV6-1 | CASSEAGQGTNEKLFF
- | TRBJ2-7 | TRBV13 | CASTVGRSSYEQYF
- | TRBJ1-6 | TRBV9 | CASSSDQGRSPLHF
- | TRBJ2-7 | TRBV4-3 | CASSESSGRASYEQYF
- | TRBJ1-6 | TRBV5-1 | CASSLEQGSPLHF
- | TRBJ1-2 | TRBV6-1 | CASSEGRDYGYTF
- | TRBJ1-1 | TRBV19 | CASSMRGTEAFF
- | TRBJ1-1 | TRBV9 | CASSGDRGTEAFF
- | TRBJ1-4 | TRBV5-1 | CASSLATSTNEKLFF
- | TRBJ2-6 | TRBV7-2 | CASSLAGPTGANVLTF
few | TRBJ2-7 | TRBV5-6 | CASSQTGPYEQYF
- | TRBJ1-3 | TRBV5-4 | CASSFMSSGNTIYF
- | TRBJ1-4 | TRBV25-1 | CASSDSRQGGQKLFF
- | TRBJ2-1 | TRBV10-3 | CAISESTGPGNEQFF